In this sample, the clone carrying this T cell receptor beta chain is medium-sized (0.01 to 0.1%). The sample is drawn from a study of blood T cell repertoires in COVID-19. Trimming removed 5 bases from V and 9 bases from J; junction bases left unmatched: 2. The CDR3 is 12 amino acids. Germline CDR1 reads SQVTM; CDR2 reads ANQGSEA. Measured with immunoSEQ multiplex PCR; TCRdb has only the in-frame clones, and not every one. The sample lists about 36,000 clones, roughly 73% seen once, with 33% in the top ten. Sequencing used peripheral blood. The J gene is TRBJ1-6, the V gene TRBV29-1; TRBD1 matches 9 bases. The sequence was collected from a man in his fifties or sixties with acute or convalescent COVID-19. As DNA, the CDR3 is TGCAGCGTTAGGACAGGGGTTTCACCCCTCCACTTT. This encodes CSVRTGVSPLHF.